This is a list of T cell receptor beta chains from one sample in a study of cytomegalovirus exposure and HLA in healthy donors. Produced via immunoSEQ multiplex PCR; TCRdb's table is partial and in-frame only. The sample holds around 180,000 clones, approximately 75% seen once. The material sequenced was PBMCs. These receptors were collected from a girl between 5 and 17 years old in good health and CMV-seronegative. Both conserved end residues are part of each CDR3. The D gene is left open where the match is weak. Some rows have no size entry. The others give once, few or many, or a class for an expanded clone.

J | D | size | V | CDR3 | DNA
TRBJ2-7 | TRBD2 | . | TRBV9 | CASSSEAGAAYEQYF | TGTGCCAGCAGCTCAGAAGCGGGGGCTGCCTACGAGCAGTACTTC
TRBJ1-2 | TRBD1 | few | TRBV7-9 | CASSLSGGDYGYTF | TGTGCCAGCAGCTTATCAGGGGGCGACTATGGCTACACCTTC
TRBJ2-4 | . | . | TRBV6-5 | CASSPAGTVRIQYF | TGTGCCAGCAGTCCGGCCGGGACTGTACGCATTCAGTACTTC
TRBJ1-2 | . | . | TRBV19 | CASSIVDSNYGYTF | TGTGCCAGTAGTATAGTCGACAGCAACTATGGCTACACCTTC
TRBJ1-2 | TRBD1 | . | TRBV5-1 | CASRNPGQGYYGYTF | TGCGCCAGTCGGAATCCGGGACAGGGGTACTATGGCTACACCTTC
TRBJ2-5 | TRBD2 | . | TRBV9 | CASSVEAGGPETQYF | TGTGCCAGCAGCGTAGAGGCGGGGGGGCCGGAGACCCAGTACTTC
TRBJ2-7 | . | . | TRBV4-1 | CASSQEGTAVLGQYF | TGCGCCAGCAGCCAAGAGGGCACAGCGGTTTTGGGGCAGTACTTC
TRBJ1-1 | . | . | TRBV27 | CASGSKGSDTEAFF | TGTGCCAGCGGATCAAAGGGGTCGGACACTGAAGCTTTCTTT
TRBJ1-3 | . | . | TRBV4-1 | CASSQETVSGNTIYF | TGCGCCAGCAGCCAAGAAACGGTCTCTGGAAACACCATATATTTT
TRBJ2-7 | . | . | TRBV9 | CASSVNVDLGEQYF | TGTGCCAGCAGCGTAAACGTAGATCTTGGCGAGCAGTACTTC
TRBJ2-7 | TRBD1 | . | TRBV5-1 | CASSYGTAYEQYF | TGCGCCAGCAGCTACGGGACAGCCTACGAGCAGTACTTC
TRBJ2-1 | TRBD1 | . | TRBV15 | CATSRGQGSEQFF | TGTGCCACCAGCAGGGGACAGGGAAGTGAGCAGTTCTTC
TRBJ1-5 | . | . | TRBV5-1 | CASSLAERGLGQPQHF | TGCGCCAGCAGCTTGGCCGAAAGGGGTTTGGGTCAGCCCCAGCATTTT
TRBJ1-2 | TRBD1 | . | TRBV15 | CATSREAHRGFYGYTF | TGTGCCACCAGCAGAGAAGCCCACAGGGGGTTCTATGGCTACACCTTC
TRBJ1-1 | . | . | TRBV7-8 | CASSNSWLGLTEAFF | TGTGCCAGCAGCAACAGCTGGTTGGGTCTCACTGAAGCTTTCTTT
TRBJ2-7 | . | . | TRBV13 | CASSLGSGKKISYEQYF | TGTGCCAGCAGCTTAGGGTCAGGAAAGAAAATCTCCTACGAGCAGTACTTC
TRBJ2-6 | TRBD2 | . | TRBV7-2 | CASSLLAGGLGANVLTF | TGTGCCAGCAGCTTACTAGCGGGGGGCCTCGGGGCCAACGTCCTGACTTTC
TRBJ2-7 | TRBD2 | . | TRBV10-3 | CAIRTSGGSYEQYF | TGTGCCATCAGGACTAGCGGGGGCTCCTACGAGCAGTACTTC
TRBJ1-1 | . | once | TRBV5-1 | CASSSGGGRQAEAFF | TGCGCCAGCAGTTCTGGGGGGGGACGACAGGCTGAAGCTTTCTTT
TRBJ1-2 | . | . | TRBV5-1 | CASSTVGGSREGYTF | TGCGCCAGCAGCACAGTTGGGGGGAGTCGGGAAGGCTACACCTTC
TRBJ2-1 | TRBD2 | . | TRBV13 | CASSTLLAGGGYNEQFF | TGTGCCAGCAGCACTCTACTAGCGGGGGGGGGATACAATGAGCAGTTCTTC
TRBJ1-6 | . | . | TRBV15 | CATSWTASSPLHF | TGTGCCACCAGTTGGACAGCCAGTTCACCCCTCCACTTT
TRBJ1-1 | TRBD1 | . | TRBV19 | CASSLRDRVTEAFF | TGTGCCAGTAGTCTTCGGGACAGGGTGACTGAAGCTTTCTTT
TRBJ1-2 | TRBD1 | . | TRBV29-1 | CSVEGSNRGPVNYGYTF | TGCAGCGTTGAAGGTTCTAACAGGGGGCCCGTTAACTATGGCTACACCTTC
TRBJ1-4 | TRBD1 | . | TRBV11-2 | CASSDGQGGSEKLFF | TGTGCCAGCAGCGATGGACAGGGAGGTAGTGAAAAACTGTTTTTT
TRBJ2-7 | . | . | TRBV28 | CASSLGFYEQYF | TGTGCCAGCAGTCTCGGGTTCTACGAGCAGTACTTC
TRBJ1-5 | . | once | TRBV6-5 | CASSDEGVGQPQHF | TGTGCCAGCAGCGACGAGGGGGTAGGGCAGCCCCAGCATTTT
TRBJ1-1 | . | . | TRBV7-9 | CASSLGQGILGTEAFF | TGTGCCAGCAGCTTAGGGCAGGGGATTTTAGGCACTGAAGCTTTCTTT
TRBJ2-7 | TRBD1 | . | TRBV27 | CASSPHGQDYEQYF | TGTGCCAGCAGTCCCCACGGACAGGACTACGAGCAGTACTTC
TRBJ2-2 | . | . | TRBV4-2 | CASSQRGGAGTGELFF | TGTGCCAGCAGCCAACGAGGGGGGGCCGGGACCGGGGAGCTGTTTTTT
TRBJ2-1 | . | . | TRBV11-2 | CASSLVPSSYNEQFF | TGTGCCAGCAGCTTAGTTCCGAGCTCCTACAATGAGCAGTTCTTC
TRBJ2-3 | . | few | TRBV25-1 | CASSDALWRGRDTQYF | TGTGCCAGCAGTGACGCCCTCTGGCGGGGTAGAGATACGCAGTATTTT
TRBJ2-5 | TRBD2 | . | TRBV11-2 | CASSEKVAGGPEQETQYF | TGTGCCAGCAGCGAGAAGGTAGCGGGGGGACCCGAACAAGAGACCCAGTACTTC
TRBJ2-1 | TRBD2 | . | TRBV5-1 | CASSLEVLAVSSYNEQFF | TGCGCCAGCAGCTTGGAGGTACTAGCGGTAAGCTCCTACAATGAGCAGTTCTTC
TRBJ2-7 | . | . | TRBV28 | CASSLMTGRSYF | TGTGCCAGCAGTTTGATGACAGGGAGGTCGTACTTC
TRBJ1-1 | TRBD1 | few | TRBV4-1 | CASRGGQAEAFF | TGCGCCAGCAGAGGGGGACAGGCTGAAGCTTTCTTT
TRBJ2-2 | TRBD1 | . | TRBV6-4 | CASSDSGTENTGELFF | TGTGCCAGCAGTGACTCGGGGACAGAGAACACCGGGGAGCTGTTTTTT
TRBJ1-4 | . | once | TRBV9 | CASSAEGSGNEKLFF | TGTGCCAGCAGCGCAGAGGGGAGCGGGAATGAAAAACTGTTTTTT
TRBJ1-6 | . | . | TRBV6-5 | CASSYSEDGSSPLHF | TGTGCCAGCAGTTACTCCGAGGATGGGAGTTCACCCCTCCACTTT
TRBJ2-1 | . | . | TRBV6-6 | CASSYSEGGGNEQFF | TGTGCCAGCAGTTACTCGGAGGGAGGGGGCAATGAGCAGTTCTTC
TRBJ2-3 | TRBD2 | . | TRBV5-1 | CASSLGTRDTDTQYF | TGCGCCAGCAGCTTGGGGACTAGAGACACAGATACGCAGTATTTT
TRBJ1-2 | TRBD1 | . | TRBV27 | CASSLSTGDGYTF | TGTGCCAGCAGTTTATCGACAGGGGATGGCTACACCTTC
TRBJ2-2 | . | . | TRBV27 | CASSPGVGTGELFF | TGTGCCAGCAGTCCAGGGGTGGGCACCGGGGAGCTGTTTTTT
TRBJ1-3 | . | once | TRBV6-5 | CASSSTPDSGNTIYF | TGTGCCAGCAGTTCGACACCGGACTCTGGAAACACCATATATTTT
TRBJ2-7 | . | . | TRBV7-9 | CASSFAGVHEQYF | TGTGCCAGCAGCTTTGCAGGGGTTCACGAGCAGTACTTC
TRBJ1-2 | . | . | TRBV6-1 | CASSEVVNRGYTF | TGTGCCAGCAGTGAAGTGGTCAACAGAGGCTACACCTTC
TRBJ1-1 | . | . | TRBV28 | CASSFPDTEAFF | TGTGCCAGCAGTTTTCCGGACACTGAAGCTTTCTTT
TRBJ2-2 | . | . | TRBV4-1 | CASAKLESNTGELFF | TGCGCCAGCGCAAAACTAGAATCGAACACCGGGGAGCTGTTTTTT